One TCR beta chain is described in this entry. V was clipped by 4 bases and J by 0 bases, with 16 bases between them. The CDR3 extends over 17 amino acids. Germline CDR1 reads MNHNS; CDR2 reads SASEGT. The data belong to a study of neoadjuvant nivolumab and ipilimumab in lung cancer. The assay was immunoSEQ multiplex PCR, and TCRdb's table has in-frame clones only and misses some. The sample lists 2,500 to 4,000 clones, 88% occurring once. The sample consisted of tumor tissue, taken after neoadjuvant nivolumab, alone or with ipilimumab, at or shortly before surgery. The origin of this receptor is an adult with non-small cell lung cancer. The chain links TRBV6-1 to TRBJ1-3; D remains ambiguous. Written as DNA, the CDR3 is TGTGCCAGCAGTGCCAGAACCATTCTGGGCTCTGGAAACACCATATATTTT. Translating it yields CASSARTILGSGNTIYF.